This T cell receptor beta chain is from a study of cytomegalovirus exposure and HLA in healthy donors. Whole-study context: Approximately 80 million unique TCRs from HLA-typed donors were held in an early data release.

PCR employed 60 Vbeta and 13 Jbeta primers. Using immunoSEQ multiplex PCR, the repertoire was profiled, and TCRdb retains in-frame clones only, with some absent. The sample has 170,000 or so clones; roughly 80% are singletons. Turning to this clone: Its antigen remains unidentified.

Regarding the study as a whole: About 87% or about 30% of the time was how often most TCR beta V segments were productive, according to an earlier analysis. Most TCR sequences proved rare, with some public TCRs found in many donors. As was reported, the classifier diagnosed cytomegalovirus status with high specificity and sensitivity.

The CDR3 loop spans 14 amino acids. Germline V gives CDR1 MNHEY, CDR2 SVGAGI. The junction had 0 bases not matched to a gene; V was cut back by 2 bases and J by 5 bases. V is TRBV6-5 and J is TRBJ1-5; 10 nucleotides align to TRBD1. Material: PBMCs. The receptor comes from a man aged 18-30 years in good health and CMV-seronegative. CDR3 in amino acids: CASSYGTGDQPQHF. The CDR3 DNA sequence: TGTGCCAGCAGTTACGGGACAGGGGATCAGCCCCAGCATTTT.